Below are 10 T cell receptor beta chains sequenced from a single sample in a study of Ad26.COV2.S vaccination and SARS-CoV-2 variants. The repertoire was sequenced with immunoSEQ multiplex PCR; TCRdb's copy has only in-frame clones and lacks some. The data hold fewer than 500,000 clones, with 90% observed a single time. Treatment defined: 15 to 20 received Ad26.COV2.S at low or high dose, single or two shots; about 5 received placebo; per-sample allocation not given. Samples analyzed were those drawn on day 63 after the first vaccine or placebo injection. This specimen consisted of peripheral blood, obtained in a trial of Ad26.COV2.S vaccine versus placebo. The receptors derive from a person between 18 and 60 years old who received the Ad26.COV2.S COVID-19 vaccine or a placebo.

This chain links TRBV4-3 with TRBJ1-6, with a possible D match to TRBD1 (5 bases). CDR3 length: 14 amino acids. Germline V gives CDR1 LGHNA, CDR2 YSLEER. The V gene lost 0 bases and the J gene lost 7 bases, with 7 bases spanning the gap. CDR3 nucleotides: TGCGCCAGCAGCCAAGAACAGGAAAATTCACCCCTCCACTTT. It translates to CASSQEQENSPLHF.

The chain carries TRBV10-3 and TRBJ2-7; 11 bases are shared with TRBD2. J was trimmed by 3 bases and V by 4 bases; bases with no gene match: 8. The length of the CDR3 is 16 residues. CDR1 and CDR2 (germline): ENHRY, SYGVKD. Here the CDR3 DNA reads TGTGCCATCAGTGGGGGACTAGCGGACCAGAGCTACGAGCAGTACTTC. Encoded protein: CAISGGLADQSYEQYF.

The CDR3 DNA is TGTGCCAGCAGCATTAGCGGGGACACAGATACGCAGTATTTT. Its translation: CASSISGDTDTQYF. The chain couples TRBV7-3 to TRBJ2-3; TRBD2 agrees at 8 bases. Germline V CDR1 and CDR2: SGHTA, FQGTGA. After removal of 5 bases from V and 2 bases from J, the junction contained 3 bases not matched to a gene. CDR3 length equals 14 residues. The whole variable domain, filled in from reference TRBV7-3 and TRBJ2-3, reads GAGVSQTPSNKVTEKGKYVELRCDPISGHTALYWYRQSLGQGPEFLIYFQGTGAADDSGLPNDRFFAVRPEGSVSTLKIQRTERGDSAVYLCASSISGDTDTQYFGPGTRLTVL.

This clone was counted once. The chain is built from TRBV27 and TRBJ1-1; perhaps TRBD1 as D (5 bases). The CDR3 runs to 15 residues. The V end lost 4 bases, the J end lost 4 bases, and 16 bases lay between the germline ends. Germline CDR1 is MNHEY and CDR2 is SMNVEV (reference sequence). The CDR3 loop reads CASSSRTFGGTEAFF. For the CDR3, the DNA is TGTGCCAGCAGTTCCCGGACCTTTGGGGGCACTGAAGCTTTCTTT.

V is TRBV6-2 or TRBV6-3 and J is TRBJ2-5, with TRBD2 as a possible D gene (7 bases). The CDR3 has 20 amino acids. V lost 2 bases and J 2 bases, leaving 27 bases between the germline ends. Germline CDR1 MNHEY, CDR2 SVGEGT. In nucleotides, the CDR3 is TGTGCCAGCAGTTACGAGGACAGTCCACCCCGGCTAGCGGATCAAGAGACCCAGTACTTC. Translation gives CASSYEDSPPRLADQETQYF.

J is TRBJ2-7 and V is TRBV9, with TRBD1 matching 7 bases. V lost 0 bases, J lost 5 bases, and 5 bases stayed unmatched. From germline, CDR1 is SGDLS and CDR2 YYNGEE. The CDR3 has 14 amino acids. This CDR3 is CASSVGQGRDEQYF. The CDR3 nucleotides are TGTGCCAGCAGCGTAGGACAGGGTAGGGACGAGCAGTACTTC.

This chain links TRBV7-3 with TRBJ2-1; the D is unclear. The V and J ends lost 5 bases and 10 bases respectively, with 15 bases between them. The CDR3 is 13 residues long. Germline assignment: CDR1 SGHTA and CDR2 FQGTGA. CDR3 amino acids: CASSPSAVREQFF. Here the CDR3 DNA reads TGTGCCAGCAGCCCGTCGGCAGTGAGGGAGCAGTTCTTC.

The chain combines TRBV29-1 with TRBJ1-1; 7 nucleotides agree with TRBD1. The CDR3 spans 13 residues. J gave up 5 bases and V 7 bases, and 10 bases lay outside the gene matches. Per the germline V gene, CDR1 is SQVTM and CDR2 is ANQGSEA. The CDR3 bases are TGCAGCGCCCACCGACAGGGTGTGACTGAAGCTTTCTTT. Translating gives CSAHRQGVTEAFF.

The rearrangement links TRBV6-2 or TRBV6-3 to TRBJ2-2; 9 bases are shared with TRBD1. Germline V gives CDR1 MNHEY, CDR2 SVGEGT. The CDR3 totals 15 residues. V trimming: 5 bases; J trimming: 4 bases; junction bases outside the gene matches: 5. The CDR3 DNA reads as TGTGCCAGCAGTGGGGACAGGGTCATCACCGGGGAGCTGTTTTTT. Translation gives CASSGDRVITGELFF.

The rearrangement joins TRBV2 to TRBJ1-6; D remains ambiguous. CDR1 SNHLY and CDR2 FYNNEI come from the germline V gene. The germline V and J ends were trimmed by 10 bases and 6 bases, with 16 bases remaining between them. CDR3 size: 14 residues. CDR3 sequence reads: CATLDIPLNSPLHF. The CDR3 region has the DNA TGTGCCACCCTCGACATACCCCTTAATTCACCCCTCCACTTT.